These 3 T cell receptor beta chains were sequenced from one sample in a study of cytomegalovirus exposure and HLA in healthy donors (dated by TCRdb to about 2017). Library creation used the immunoSEQ multiplex PCR assay. In its TCRdb copy, this immuneACCESS table keeps in-frame sequences only and misses some clones. Where compared with another copy, unresolved V genes explain less than half of these, and the others have no known cause. This sample is represented by roughly 82,000 clones; just under 95% of them were singletons. The ten largest clonotypes hold over 0.65% of the sample. The sample taken for sequencing was PBMCs. The receptors stem from a man between 18 and 35 years old in good health and CMV-seronegative.

The rearrangement joins TRBV30 to TRBJ2-4, with TRBD2 as a possible D gene (6 bases). The CDR3 totals 14 residues. The V and J ends lost 5 bases and 1 base respectively, with 12 bases between them. Looked up from germline, CDR1 is GTSNPN and CDR2 is SVGIG (reference sequence). The CDR3 protein is CAWGRPWAKNIQYF. The CDR3 nucleotides read TGTGCCTGGGGGAGGCCTTGGGCCAAAAACATTCAGTACTTC.

The chain joins TRBV7-2 to TRBJ1-1, with 8 bases that match TRBD1. Germline V gene lookup returns CDR1 SGHTA and CDR2 FQGNSA. This CDR3 is 14 amino acids long. The V segment lost 4 bases and the J segment 7 bases; nucleotides outside the gene matches: 8. The CDR3: CASSSSTGVDEAFF. CDR3 sequence (DNA): TGTGCCAGCAGCTCCTCGACAGGGGTGGATGAAGCTTTCTTT.

The V gene is TRBV6-5, the J gene TRBJ2-5; TRBD1 aligns across 8 bases. The V gene's germline CDR1 is MNHEY and CDR2 SVGAGI. V was clipped by 6 bases and J by 1 base; unmatched bases: 7. This CDR3 contains 15 residues. The CDR3 bases are TGTGCCAGCAGCCTTTCCACAGGGGGCCAAGAGACCCAGTACTTC. The encoded protein is CASSLSTGGQETQYF.